This passage covers 24 T cell receptor beta chains from one sample sequenced in a study of CD8 T cells in ankylosing spondylitis. TCRdb passed the 5' RACE reads through MiXCR, listing each CDR3 protein once. This sample has hundreds of thousands of distinct CDR3 sequences, with roughly an eighth found just once. Antigens for these TCRs are unknown. Points from the study as a whole: Apparently characteristic of ankylosing spondylitis blood was a TCR beta motif (roughly eight highly homologous variants).

Material for sequencing was blood, either unsorted or a sorted T cell fraction (not recorded which). These receptors originate from a male donor with ankylosing spondylitis.

The genes are TRBV21-1 and TRBJ2-1; the D call of TRBD1 is as the table states it, not checked on the DNA. TRBV21-1 counts as a pseudogene. The CDR3 contains 16 residues. This CDR3 reads CASSKEGGSSYNEQFF. The CDR3, as DNA: TGTGCCAGCAGCAAAGAGGGGGGTAGCTCCTACAATGAGCAGTTCTTC.

The chain couples TRBV19 to TRBJ2-3; tentatively, D is TRBD1 or TRBD2 (6 bases each). The ends were cut back, 5 bases at V and 8 bases at J, with 11 bases in the middle. CDR1 and CDR2 from the germline V gene are LNHDA and SQIVND (reference sequence). The CDR3 totals 12 residues. CDR3 bases: TGTGCCAGTAGTGTACAGGGAGGTACGCAGTATTTT. As protein: CASSVQGGTQYF.

This sequence joins TRBV11-2 and TRBJ2-1; 12 bases line up with TRBD2. With V trimmed by 2 bases and J by 8 bases, 7 bases remained unmatched. The CDR3 is made up of 16 amino acids. CDR1 is SGHAT, CDR2 FQNNGV, per germline. In DNA form, the CDR3 reads TGTGCCAGCAGCTTACCAACTAGCGGGAGGATCTATGAGCAGTTCTTC. Amino acids: CASSLPTSGRIYEQFF. Combining the CDR3 with reference TRBV11-2 and TRBJ2-1 gives the whole variable domain EAGVAQSPRYKIIEKRQSVAFWCNPISGHATLYWYQQILGQGPKLLIQFQNNGVVDDSQLPKDRFSAERLKGVDSTLKIQPAKLEDSAVYLCASSLPTSGRIYEQFFGPGTRLTVL.

This chain connects TRBV9 to TRBJ1-5; D not resolved. The V end lost 0 bases, the J end lost 6 bases, and 22 bases lay between the germline ends. This CDR3 is 18 amino acids long. CDR1 and CDR2 (germline): SGDLS, YYNGEE. The chain's CDR3 is CASSVGLSGEGPTQPQHF. The CDR3, as DNA: TGTGCCAGCAGCGTAGGTCTATCCGGAGAAGGCCCAACTCAGCCCCAGCATTTT.

This clonotype was seen more than once but under ten times. The V and J genes are TRBV20-1 and TRBJ2-3; 7 nucleotides match TRBD1. In germline, CDR1 is DFQATT, CDR2 SNEGSKA (reference sequence). The CDR3 length is 15 residues. Trimming removed 3 bases from V and 0 bases from J; junction bases left unmatched: 6. The CDR3: CSASLGTASTDTQYF. The DNA for the CDR3 is TGCAGTGCTAGCCTGGGGACAGCTAGCACAGATACGCAGTATTTT.

There are a few counts of this clonotype. This chain links TRBV29-1 with TRBJ2-3; D ambiguous. The CDR3 spans 12 residues. Trimming stripped 3 bases from V and 10 bases from J, with 14 bases between. The germline gives CDR1 SQVTM, CDR2 ANQGSEA. CDR3 nucleotide sequence: TGCAGCGTTGAGGCGAGCGTACGAGCGCAGTATTTT. It encodes CSVEASVRAQYF.

The V gene is TRBV12-3 or TRBV12-4, the J gene TRBJ2-7; 11 bases are a match to TRBD2. The junction had 4 bases not matched to a gene; V was cut back by 6 bases and J by 0 bases. CDR3 length: 15 residues. The CDR3 spells CASSFSGRASYEQYF. Here the CDR3 DNA reads TGTGCCAGCAGCTTTAGCGGGAGGGCCTCCTACGAGCAGTACTTC.

DNA of the CDR3: TGTGCCAGCAGCAAAATGGGATCCCGGGACAGGGGCACCGGGGAGCTGTTTTTT. Amino acid sequence: CASSKMGSRDRGTGELFF. The gene calls are TRBV21-1 and TRBJ2-2; the table's TRBD1 call for D was not verified on the DNA. TRBV21-1 is a pseudogene segment. The CDR3 runs 18 residues.

The table lists this clonotype with a few counts. The chain has TRBV7-2 and TRBJ2-7; D ambiguous. Germline loops: CDR1 SGHTA, CDR2 FQGNSA. The CDR3 is 11 amino acids. Trimming shortened V by 8 bases and J by 3 bases, and 8 bases separated the two germline ends. Here the CDR3 reads CASQVYYEQYF. In nucleotides, the CDR3 is TGTGCCAGCCAGGTATACTACGAGCAGTACTTC.

The rearrangement uses TRBV15 and TRBJ1-5; D possibly corresponds to TRBD1 (5 bases). Between the trimmed V and J ends, which lost 0 bases and 4 bases, there was a span of 22 bases. This CDR3 contains 19 residues. From germline, CDR1 is LNHNV and CDR2 YYDKDF (reference sequence). This CDR3 reads CATSRDAFEFYRQNQPQHF. CDR3 nucleotide sequence: TGTGCCACCAGCAGAGATGCCTTCGAGTTTTACAGGCAAAATCAGCCCCAGCATTTT.

The chain combines TRBV3-1 with TRBJ1-1, with 8 positions matching TRBD1. CDR3 length: 14 residues. J gave up 5 bases and V 6 bases, and 8 bases lay outside the gene matches. Germline assignment: CDR1 LGHDT and CDR2 YNNKEL (reference sequence). The CDR3 DNA is TGTGCCAGCAGACTCAGGGACAGGCAGACTGAAGCTTTCTTT. Translated, it gives CASRLRDRQTEAFF.

The chain carries TRBV7-6 and TRBJ1-6, with 9 positions matching TRBD1. V shed 4 bases and J 9 bases; nucleotides not matched to a gene: 7. CDR3 length equals 15 residues. Germline values: CDR1 SGHVS, CDR2 FNYEAQ. The CDR3 region is CASSYKDRGGSPLHF. The DNA for the CDR3 is TGTGCCAGCAGCTATAAGGACAGGGGAGGTTCACCCCTCCACTTT.

The chain couples TRBV27 to TRBJ2-1; 11 positions match TRBD2. The V gene end was trimmed by 4 bases and the J gene end by 7 bases; junction bases not matched to a gene: 12. CDR3 length equals 17 residues. Germline-derived CDR1 and CDR2 are MNHEY and SMNVEV (reference sequence). The CDR3: CASSWSGSGRVVNEQFF. For the CDR3, the DNA is TGTGCCAGCAGTTGGTCAGGTAGCGGGAGGGTAGTTAATGAGCAGTTCTTC.

This clonotype was seen more than once but under ten times. The chain employs TRBV7-9 and TRBJ1-2; no clear D. Trimming took 2 bases from V and 3 from J, leaving 7 bases between them. The germline CDR1 and CDR2 sequences are SEHNR and FQNEAQ (reference sequence). The CDR3 covers 13 residues. In nucleotides, the CDR3 is TGTGCCAGCAGCTTAATGGGAGACTATGGCTACACCTTC. Its protein product is CASSLMGDYGYTF.

The sample holds a few counts of this clonotype. The V call is TRBV20-1, the J call TRBJ2-3, with D possibly called TRBD1 or TRBD2 (5 bases each). Germline-derived CDR1 and CDR2 are DFQATT and SNEGSKA (reference sequence). Trimming removed 0 bases at V and 2 bases at J, with 18 bases between. This CDR3 has 17 residues. CDR3 residues: CSARDWGPNGATDTQYF. In nucleotides, the CDR3 is TGCAGTGCTAGAGATTGGGGACCCAACGGGGCCACAGATACGCAGTATTTT.

The chain has TRBV24-1 and TRBJ2-2, with TRBD2 as a possible D gene (6 bases). The length of the CDR3 is 16 residues. The germline V and J ends were trimmed by 5 bases and 6 bases, with 18 bases remaining between them. Germline V CDR1 and CDR2: KGHDR, SFDVKD. In DNA, the CDR3 is TGTGCCACCAGTGGGGAGGAGAAAGGCCGACCCGGGGAGCTGTTTTTT. Protein: CATSGEEKGRPGELFF.

This clonotype occurred many times. The chain carries TRBV12-3 or TRBV12-4 and TRBJ2-6, with TRBD1 matching 9 bases. The CDR3 is made up of 17 amino acids. Losses at the gene ends were 11 bases for V and 1 base for J; bases not matched to a gene: 12. In nucleotides, the CDR3 is TGTGCCTTCGGGGACAGGGCTCCGGTTTCTGGGGCCAACGTCCTGACTTTC. Translated, it gives CAFGDRAPVSGANVLTF.

This clonotype was seen more than once but under ten times. V and J are TRBV3-1 and TRBJ1-3; D is possibly TRBD1 (5 bases). V was clipped by 6 bases and J by 0 bases, with 18 bases between them. Germline CDR1 LGHDT, CDR2 YNNKEL (reference sequence). This CDR3 spans 17 amino acids. In DNA form, the CDR3 reads TGTGCCAGCAGTCATAGCCGGGGGGGAATCTCTGGAAACACCATATATTTT. It translates to CASSHSRGGISGNTIYF.

The chain joins TRBV9 to TRBJ2-5, with 7 positions matching TRBD2. The CDR3 runs to 15 residues. The germline CDR1 and CDR2 sequences are SGDLS and YYNGEE. J was trimmed by 2 bases and V by 4 bases; bases with no gene match: 8. This CDR3 reads CASSSLGGKQETQYF. The CDR3 DNA reads TGTGCCAGCAGCTCCCTCGGGGGGAAGCAAGAGACCCAGTACTTC.

DNA of the CDR3: TGCGCCAGCAGCAAGATCCCCCAAGAGACCCAGTACTTC. This sequence encodes CASSKIPQETQYF. The V and J genes are TRBV5-1 and TRBJ2-5; D gene unclear. The V and J ends lost 4 bases and 1 base respectively, with 8 bases between them. The CDR3 loop spans 13 amino acids. The germline CDR1 and CDR2 sequences are SGHRS and YFSETQ.

This clonotype was detected a few times. DNA of the CDR3: TGTGCCAGCAGAGGAACAGGGGACGCCTACAATGAGCAGTTCTTC. It encodes CASRGTGDAYNEQFF. This chain connects TRBV2 to TRBJ2-1; the match to TRBD1 covers 7 bases. Germline CDR1 reads SNHLY; CDR2 reads FYNNEI. The CDR3 runs to 15 residues. V gave up 6 bases and J gave up 2 bases; unmatched junction bases: 7.

This clonotype turned up a few times. J is TRBJ2-1 and V is TRBV7-2; D uncertain. Deletions cut 2 bases from V and 4 bases from J, with 6 bases between. The germline gives CDR1 SGHTA, CDR2 FQGNSA. The CDR3 length is 13 residues. CDR3 loop: CASSLQSYNEQFF. Here the CDR3 DNA reads TGTGCCAGCAGCTTACAAAGTTACAATGAGCAGTTCTTC.

The rearrangement uses TRBV10-1 and TRBJ1-2; a weak D match, TRBD1 (5 bases). The germline CDR1 and CDR2 sequences are WNHNN and SYGVQD (reference sequence). Trimming shortened V by 7 bases and J by 6 bases, and 15 bases separated the two germline ends. The CDR3 has 13 amino acids. The CDR3 coding sequence is TGCGCCAGCAATGGGGGGTCCTGGGATGGCTACACCTTC. Translating it yields CASNGGSWDGYTF.

This clonotype was observed a single time. The genes are TRBV12-3 or TRBV12-4 and TRBJ1-1, with TRBD1 identical over 7 bases. The CDR3 covers 15 residues. V was pared by 5 bases and J by 1 base, with 7 bases of the junction left unmatched. CDR3 sequence: CASSKTGRENTEAFF. CDR3 sequence (DNA): TGTGCCAGCAGTAAGACAGGGCGGGAGAACACTGAAGCTTTCTTT.